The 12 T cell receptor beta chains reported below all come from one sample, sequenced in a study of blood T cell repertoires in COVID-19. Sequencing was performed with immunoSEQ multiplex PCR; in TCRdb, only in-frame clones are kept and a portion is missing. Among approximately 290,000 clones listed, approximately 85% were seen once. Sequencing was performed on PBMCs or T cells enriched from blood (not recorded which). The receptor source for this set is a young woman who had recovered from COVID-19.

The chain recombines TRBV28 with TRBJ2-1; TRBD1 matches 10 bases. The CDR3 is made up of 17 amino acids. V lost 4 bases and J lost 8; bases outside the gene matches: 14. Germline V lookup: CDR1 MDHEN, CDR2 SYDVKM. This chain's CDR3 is CASSSTTGTGVHHEQFF. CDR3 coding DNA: TGTGCCAGCAGTTCTACAACCGGGACAGGGGTTCATCATGAGCAGTTCTTC. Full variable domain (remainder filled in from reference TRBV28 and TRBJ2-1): DVKVTQSSRYLVKRTGEKVFLECVQDMDHENMFWYRQDPGLGLRLIYFSYDVKMKEKGDIPEGYSVSREKKERFSLILESASTNQTSMYLCASSSTTGTGVHHEQFFGPGTRLTVL.

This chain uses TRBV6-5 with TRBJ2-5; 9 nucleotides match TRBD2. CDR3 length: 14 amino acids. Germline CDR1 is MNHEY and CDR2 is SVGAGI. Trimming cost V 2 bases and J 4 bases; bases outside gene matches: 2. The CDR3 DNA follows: TGTGCCAGCAGTTACCAACTAGCGGGAGAGACCCAGTACTTC. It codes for CASSYQLAGETQYF.

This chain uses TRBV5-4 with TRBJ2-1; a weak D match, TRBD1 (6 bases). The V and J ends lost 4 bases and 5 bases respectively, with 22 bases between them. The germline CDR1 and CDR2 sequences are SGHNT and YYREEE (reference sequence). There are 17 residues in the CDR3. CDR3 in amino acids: CASSTGTPNLANNEQFF. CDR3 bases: TGTGCCAGCAGCACCGGGACACCCAACTTAGCCAACAATGAGCAGTTCTTC.

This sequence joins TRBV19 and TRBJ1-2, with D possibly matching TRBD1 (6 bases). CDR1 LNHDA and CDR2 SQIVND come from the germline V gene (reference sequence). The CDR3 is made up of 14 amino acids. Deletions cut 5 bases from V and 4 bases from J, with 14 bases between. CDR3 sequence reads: CASSPRGGSYGYTF. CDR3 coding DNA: TGTGCCAGTAGTCCCAGGGGTGGCAGCTATGGCTACACCTTC.

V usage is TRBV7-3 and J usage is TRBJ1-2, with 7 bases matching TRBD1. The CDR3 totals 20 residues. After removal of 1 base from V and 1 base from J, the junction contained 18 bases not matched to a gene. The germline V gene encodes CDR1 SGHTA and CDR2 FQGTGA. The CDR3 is CASSLILGQVILSGNYGYTF. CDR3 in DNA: TGTGCCAGCAGCTTAATTCTAGGACAGGTGATACTTTCGGGTAACTATGGCTACACCTTC.

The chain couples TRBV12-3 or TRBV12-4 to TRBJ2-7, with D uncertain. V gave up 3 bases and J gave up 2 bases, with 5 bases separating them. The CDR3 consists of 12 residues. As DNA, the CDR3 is TGTGCCAGCAGTTTCATCACCTACGAGCAGTACTTC. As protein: CASSFITYEQYF.

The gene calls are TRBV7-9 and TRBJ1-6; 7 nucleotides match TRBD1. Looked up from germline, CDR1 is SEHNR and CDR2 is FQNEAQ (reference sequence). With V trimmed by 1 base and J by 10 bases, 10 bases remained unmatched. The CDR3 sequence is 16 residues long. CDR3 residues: CASSLGDRVGASPLHF. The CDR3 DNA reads TGTGCCAGCAGCTTAGGAGACAGGGTAGGAGCCTCACCCCTCCACTTT.

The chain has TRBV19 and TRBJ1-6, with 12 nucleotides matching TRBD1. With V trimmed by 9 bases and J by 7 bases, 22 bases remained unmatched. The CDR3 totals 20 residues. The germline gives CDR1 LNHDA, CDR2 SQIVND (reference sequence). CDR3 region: CASSPKGQGAGSGRNSPLHF. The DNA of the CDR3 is TGTGCCAGCTCCCCAAAGGGACAGGGGGCCGGTAGTGGCAGAAATTCACCCCTCCACTTT.

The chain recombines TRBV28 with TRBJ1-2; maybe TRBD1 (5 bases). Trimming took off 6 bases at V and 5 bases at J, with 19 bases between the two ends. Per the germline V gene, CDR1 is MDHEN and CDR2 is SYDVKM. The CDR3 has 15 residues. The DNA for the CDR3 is TGTGCCAGCAGATTAATCCTCAGGGTCGGATATGGCTACACCTTC. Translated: CASRLILRVGYGYTF.

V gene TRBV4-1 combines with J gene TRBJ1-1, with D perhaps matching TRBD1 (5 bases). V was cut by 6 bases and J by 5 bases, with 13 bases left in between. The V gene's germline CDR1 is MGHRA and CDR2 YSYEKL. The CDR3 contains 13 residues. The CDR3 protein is CASRRPGWTEAFF. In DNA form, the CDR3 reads TGCGCCAGCAGACGTCCAGGGTGGACTGAAGCTTTCTTT.

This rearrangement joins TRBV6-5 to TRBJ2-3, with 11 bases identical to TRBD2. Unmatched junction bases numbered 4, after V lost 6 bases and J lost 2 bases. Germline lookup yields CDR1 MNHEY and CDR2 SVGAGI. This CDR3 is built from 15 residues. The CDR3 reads CASRISGGATDTQYF. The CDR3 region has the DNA TGTGCCAGCAGGATTAGCGGGGGGGCCACAGATACGCAGTATTTT.

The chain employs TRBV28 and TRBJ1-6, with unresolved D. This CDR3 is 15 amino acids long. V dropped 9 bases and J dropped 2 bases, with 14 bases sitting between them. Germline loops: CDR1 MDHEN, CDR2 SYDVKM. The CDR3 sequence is CASNFLEAYNSPLHF. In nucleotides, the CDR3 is TGTGCCAGTAATTTTCTCGAGGCCTATAATTCACCCCTCCACTTT.